This TCR beta chain stems from a study of T cells after yellow fever vaccination. By 5'RACE template switching, TCR cDNA was produced, with a universal primer site and UMIs added in the process. TCRdb ran MiXCR on the 5' RACE reads and lists one entry per CDR3 protein. The data contain some 150,000 distinct CDR3 sequences, approximately 11% of them singletons. This clonotype has only a few counts. This TCR was recovered from a man between 18 and 35 years old who received the YFV17D yellow fever vaccine. The material was CD8+ T cells sorted from PBMCs, obtained 15 days after the yellow fever booster vaccination.

The CDR3 DNA reads TGTGCCAGCAGTTTGCGGGACAGTATATTCTACGAGCAGTACTTC. Its protein is CASSLRDSIFYEQYF. The chain is built from TRBV12-3 or TRBV12-4 and TRBJ2-7; possible D gene TRBD1, 7 bases. The CDR3 contains 15 residues. The V end was cut by 3 bases, the J end by 3 bases, with 15 bases between.